One and the same sample provided the 25 T cell receptor beta chains below, sequenced in a study of T cell responses to AZD1222 COVID-19 vaccine. Produced via immunoSEQ multiplex PCR; TCRdb's table is partial and in-frame only. Seen here are fewer than 90,000 clones, approximately 90% observed once, and the top ten hold approximately 5%. The sequenced sample was peripheral blood, obtained 28 days after the second AZD1222 dose. Every receptor here comes from an adult who received the AZD1222 COVID-19 vaccine.

The table lists this clone with a count of one. The genes are TRBV7-8 and TRBJ1-5; the match to TRBD1 covers 7 bases. Trimming at V came to 10 bases and at J to 4 bases, leaving 4 bases not matched to a gene. Germline V CDR1 and CDR2: SGHVS, FQNEAQ. This CDR3 region has 12 residues. CDR3 loop: CAIGQVNQPQHF. The DNA for the CDR3 is TGTGCCATCGGACAGGTTAATCAGCCCCAGCATTTT.

The rearrangement joins TRBV5-1 to TRBJ2-2; possible D gene TRBD2, 5 bases. This CDR3 is built from 16 residues. Looked up from germline, CDR1 is SGHRS and CDR2 is YFSETQ. Trimming took 0 bases from V and 4 from J, leaving 13 bases between them. The CDR3 protein is CASSLEVGGSTGELFF. CDR3 in DNA: TGCGCCAGCAGCTTGGAAGTTGGAGGTAGCACCGGGGAGCTGTTTTTT.

The chain uses TRBV10-3 and TRBJ1-5; the match to TRBD1 covers 7 bases. CDR1 and CDR2 from the germline V gene are ENHRY and SYGVKD. The CDR3 totals 17 residues. J gave up 0 bases and V 4 bases, and 9 bases lay outside the gene matches. As DNA, the CDR3 is TGTGCCATCAGTGGGGAAGGGACAGATTATAGCAATCAGCCCCAGCATTTT. The encoded protein is CAISGEGTDYSNQPQHF.

J is TRBJ2-7 and V is TRBV5-1; possibly TRBD1 or TRBD2 for D (6 bases each). Germline CDR1 is SGHRS and CDR2 is YFSETQ. Trimming cost V 2 bases and J 1 base, with 13 bases left between them. The CDR3 is 15 residues long. The CDR3 nucleotides are TGCGCCAGCAGCTTACAGGGAGGCATTTCCTACGAGCAGTACTTC. It codes for CASSLQGGISYEQYF.

The chain employs TRBV6-5 and TRBJ2-1; the D is unclear. The CDR3 consists of 13 residues. The germline V gene has CDR1 MNHEY and CDR2 SVGAGI. V was trimmed by 6 bases and J by 6 bases, leaving 12 bases between them. CDR3 bases: TGTGCCAGCAGGAAGAGGCCCTCCAATGAGCAGTTCTTC. Translation gives CASRKRPSNEQFF.

The rearrangement uses TRBV20-1 and TRBJ2-7, with D tentatively TRBD2 (7 bases). CDR3 size: 12 residues. Per the germline V gene, CDR1 is DFQATT and CDR2 is SNEGSKA (reference sequence). The V and J ends lost 3 bases and 5 bases respectively, with 11 bases between them. CDR3: CSASWGGDEQYF. The DNA of the CDR3 is TGCAGTGCTAGTTGGGGGGGCGACGAGCAGTACTTC.

The gene calls are TRBV28 and TRBJ2-7; D is unresolved. Germline V gene sequence: CDR1 MDHEN, CDR2 SYDVKM. CDR3 length: 14 amino acids. V lost 5 bases, J lost 4 bases, and 15 bases lay in between. Here the CDR3 DNA reads TGTGCCAGCAGTCCGCCCCGGTCGAATTACGAGCAGTACTTC. It is translated as CASSPPRSNYEQYF.

The chain uses TRBV3-1 (or the pseudogene TRBV3-2) and TRBJ1-5, with a possible D match to TRBD1 (6 bases). The length of the CDR3 is 16 residues. Trimming stripped 0 bases from V and 5 bases from J, with 14 bases between. Germline loops: CDR1 LGHDT, CDR2 YNNKEL (reference sequence). The CDR3 bases are TGTGCCAGCAGCCAAGAGGGACAAGGGAGGGATCAGCCCCAGCATTTT. Amino acids: CASSQEGQGRDQPQHF.

The chain employs TRBV9 and TRBJ2-5; 7 bases fit TRBD2. The junction had 6 bases not matched to a gene; V was cut back by 4 bases and J by 0 bases. CDR3 length: 15 residues. Per germline, CDR1 SGDLS and CDR2 YYNGEE. The CDR3 nucleotides are TGTGCCAGCAGCAGCGGCGCGGGGGACCAAGAGACCCAGTACTTC. It translates to CASSSGAGDQETQYF.

The chain employs TRBV6-5 and TRBJ2-3; D perhaps matches TRBD2 (6 bases). Germline V gives CDR1 MNHEY, CDR2 SVGAGI. Trimming took 5 bases from V and 1 from J, leaving 10 bases between them. CDR3 length equals 14 residues. As DNA, the CDR3 is TGTGCCAGCAGTCCCTGGGGGGGCACAGATACGCAGTATTTT. This gives the protein CASSPWGGTDTQYF.

This clone occurred once. The chain links TRBV7-6 to TRBJ1-1; no definite D call. The CDR3 is made up of 15 amino acids. V lost 2 bases and J lost 2, with 12 bases in between. CDR1 and CDR2 (germline): SGHVS, FNYEAQ. The DNA for the CDR3 is TGTGCCAGCAGCTTAAATCCGGGTTACAACACTGAAGCTTTCTTT. It is translated as CASSLNPGYNTEAFF.

The chain links TRBV20-1 to TRBJ1-4, with D hard to call. Trimming cost V 5 bases and J 6 bases, with 7 bases left between them. Germline CDR1 DFQATT, CDR2 SNEGSKA (reference sequence). This CDR3 has 11 residues. The CDR3 here is CSAPRDEKLFF. The CDR3, as DNA: TGCAGTGCTCCTCGGGATGAAAAACTGTTTTTT.

In this sample, this clone turned up a few times. The chain recombines TRBV18 with TRBJ1-1; D may be TRBD1 (6 bases). The CDR3 runs to 15 residues. Germline-derived CDR1 and CDR2 are KGHSH and LQKENI. V was clipped by 1 base and J by 1 base, with 10 bases between them. This chain's CDR3 is CASSPLPRGNTEAFF. CDR3 bases: TGTGCCAGCTCACCACTACCCAGGGGGAACACTGAAGCTTTCTTT.

This clone has just one count. The chain couples TRBV19 to TRBJ2-5; 8 bases are a match to TRBD1. CDR3 length equals 17 residues. Trimming removed 5 bases from V and 4 bases from J; junction bases left unmatched: 15. Germline CDR1 reads LNHDA; CDR2 reads SQIVND (reference sequence). CDR3 region: CASSLRGRQGSRETQYF. CDR3 nucleotide sequence: TGTGCCAGTAGTCTAAGGGGCAGACAGGGGTCGAGAGAGACCCAGTACTTC.

The chain combines TRBV6-2 or TRBV6-3 with TRBJ1-4; D is possibly TRBD1 (5 bases). Deletions cut 0 bases from V and 6 bases from J, with 17 bases between. The CDR3 totals 17 residues. CDR1 is MNHEY, CDR2 SVGEGT, per germline. The CDR3 sequence: CASSYSSRTNRYEKLFF. CDR3 DNA: TGTGCCAGCAGTTACTCGAGTAGGACAAATCGATATGAAAAACTGTTTTTT.

This chain connects TRBV30 to TRBJ1-6, with 12 bases identical to TRBD1. The CDR3 has 17 amino acids. J was trimmed by 7 bases and V by 2 bases; bases with no gene match: 9. Per the germline V gene, CDR1 is GTSNPN and CDR2 is SVGIG (reference sequence). As DNA, the CDR3 is TGTGCCTGGAGTTCGGGGACAGGGGGCTTTCGCAATTCACCCCTCCACTTT. Translation: CAWSSGTGGFRNSPLHF.

The chain links TRBV4-1 to TRBJ2-1, with 11 bases matching TRBD2. Germline CDR1 is MGHRA and CDR2 is YSYEKL. J lost 7 bases, V lost 1 base, and 9 bases had no gene match. There are 17 residues in the CDR3. CDR3 in DNA: TGCGCCAGCAGCCAAGTCCAGCTAGCGGGGGGTGGGAATGAGCAGTTCTTC. Translating it yields CASSQVQLAGGGNEQFF.

This chain uses TRBV29-1 with TRBJ2-2; D perhaps matches TRBD1 (6 bases). Germline CDR1 reads SQVTM; CDR2 reads ANQGSEA. The V end was cut by 6 bases, the J end by 6 bases, with 11 bases between. This CDR3 spans 12 amino acids. Here the CDR3 DNA reads TGCAGCGTATCGGACAGTGCCGGGGAGCTGTTTTTT. Amino acid sequence: CSVSDSAGELFF.

The rearrangement uses TRBV30 and TRBJ1-1, with D unclear. Germline CDR1 GTSNPN, CDR2 SVGIG (reference sequence). The CDR3 consists of 13 residues. V lost 7 bases and J 1 base, leaving 13 bases between the germline ends. The CDR3 is CASRRTKNTEAFF. In DNA, the CDR3 is TGTGCCTCAAGGCGGACCAAGAACACTGAAGCTTTCTTT.

CDR3 residues: CSTDREGYGYTF. The CDR3 DNA reads as TGCAGTACGGACAGGGAGGGCTATGGCTACACCTTC. The J gene is TRBJ1-2, the V gene TRBV29-1; 8 bases are a match to TRBD1. The CDR3 covers 12 residues. Germline-derived CDR1 and CDR2 are SQVTM and ANQGSEA.

The chain recombines TRBV5-1 with TRBJ1-1, with a tentative D call TRBD1 (5 bases). The V gene's germline CDR1 is SGHRS and CDR2 YFSETQ. V shed 5 bases and J shed 1 base, with 9 bases lying between them. This CDR3 is built from 13 residues. The CDR3 protein is CASRNGQNTEAFF. Written as DNA, the CDR3 is TGCGCCAGCAGGAATGGACAGAACACTGAAGCTTTCTTT.

The chain links TRBV28 to TRBJ1-5; D is unresolved. Germline assignment: CDR1 MDHEN and CDR2 SYDVKM. The CDR3 is 14 residues long. Trimming left V 3 bases short and J 1 base short, with 7 bases between. CDR3: CASSFRRSNQPQHF. Written as DNA, the CDR3 is TGTGCCAGCAGTTTTCGAAGGAGCAATCAGCCCCAGCATTTT.

The gene calls are TRBV19 and TRBJ2-3, with 11 bases fitting TRBD2. The CDR3 runs 14 residues. With 8 bases clipped from V and 3 bases from J, the junction kept 4 bases outside the gene matches. CDR1 is LNHDA and CDR2 is SQIVND in the germline V gene (reference sequence). This CDR3 is CASLAGGHTDTQYF. The CDR3 DNA is TGTGCCAGTTTAGCGGGGGGGCATACAGATACGCAGTATTTT.

This clone was picked up one time. The chain employs TRBV6-5 and TRBJ2-7; D is ambiguous. This CDR3 spans 14 amino acids. Trimming pared 9 bases from V and 0 bases from J, leaving 15 bases between. Looked up from germline, CDR1 is MNHEY and CDR2 is SVGAGI. The CDR3 here is CASLDVRSSYEQYF. In nucleotides, the CDR3 is TGTGCCAGTTTGGACGTAAGGAGCTCCTACGAGCAGTACTTC.

V and J are TRBV11-2 and TRBJ2-1; D is perhaps TRBD2 (6 bases). The CDR3 length is 14 residues. Per the germline V gene, CDR1 is SGHAT and CDR2 is FQNNGV. V shed 3 bases and J shed 8 bases, with 14 bases lying between them. CDR3: CASSLSRGWDEQFF. DNA of the CDR3: TGTGCCAGCAGCTTGTCACGGGGGTGGGATGAGCAGTTCTTC.